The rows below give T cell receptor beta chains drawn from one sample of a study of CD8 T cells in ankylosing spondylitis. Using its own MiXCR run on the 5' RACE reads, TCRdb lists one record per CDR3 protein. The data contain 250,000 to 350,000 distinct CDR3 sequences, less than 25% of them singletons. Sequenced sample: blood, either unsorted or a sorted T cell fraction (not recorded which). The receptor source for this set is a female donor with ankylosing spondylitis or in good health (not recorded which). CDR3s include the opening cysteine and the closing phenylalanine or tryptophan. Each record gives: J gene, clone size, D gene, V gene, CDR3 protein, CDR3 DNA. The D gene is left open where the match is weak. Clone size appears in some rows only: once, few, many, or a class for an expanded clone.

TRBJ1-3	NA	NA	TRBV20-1	CSASRGFSSGNTIYF	TGCAGTGCTAGTAGGGGGTTTAGCTCTGGAAACACCATATATTTT
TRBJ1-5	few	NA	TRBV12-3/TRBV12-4	CASSLMGSQPQHF	TGTGCCAGCAGTTTAATGGGGTCGCAGCCCCAGCATTTT
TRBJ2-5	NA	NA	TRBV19	CASSPMGELAGTQYF	TGTGCCAGTAGCCCTATGGGGGAGCTCGCAGGGACCCAGTACTTC
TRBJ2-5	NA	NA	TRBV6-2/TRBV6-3	CASRSQAGSRGMVETQYF	TGTGCCAGCAGGTCCCAAGCAGGGTCCCGCGGGATGGTAGAGACCCAGTACTTC
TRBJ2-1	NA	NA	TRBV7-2	CASSPDPLTAFF	TGTGCCAGCAGCCCCGACCCCTTAACAGCGTTCTTC
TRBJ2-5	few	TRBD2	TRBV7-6	CASSTPPWGGRGETQYF	TGTGCCAGCAGCACACCTCCCTGGGGCGGGAGAGGAGAGACCCAGTACTTC
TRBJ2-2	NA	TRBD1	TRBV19	CASSRRTGVNTGELFF	TGTGCCAGTAGTAGACGGACAGGGGTGAACACCGGGGAGCTGTTTTTT
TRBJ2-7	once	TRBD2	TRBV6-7	CASSHRTSGRNEQYF	TGTGCCAGCAGTCATCGGACTAGCGGGAGGAACGAGCAGTACTTC
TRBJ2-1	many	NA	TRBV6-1	CASRRVAGYNEQFF	TGTGCCAGTCGAAGGGTGGCGGGCTACAATGAGCAGTTCTTC
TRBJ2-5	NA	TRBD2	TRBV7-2	CASSSNQAGARETQYF	TGTGCCAGCAGTTCAAACCAAGCGGGAGCTCGAGAGACCCAGTACTTC
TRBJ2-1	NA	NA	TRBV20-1	CSALTGLGGNEQFF	TGCAGTGCGCTGACGGGGCTGGGGGGTAATGAGCAGTTCTTC
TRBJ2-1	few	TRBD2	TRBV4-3	CASSRGLAGEFGQFF	TGCGCCAGCAGCCGGGGACTAGCGGGAGAATTTGGGCAGTTCTTC
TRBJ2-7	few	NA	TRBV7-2	CASSLVHLFNEQYF	TGTGCCAGCAGCTTAGTACATCTGTTCAACGAGCAGTACTTC
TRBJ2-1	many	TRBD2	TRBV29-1	CSAWTSGAYNEQFF	TGCAGCGCTTGGACTAGCGGAGCCTACAATGAGCAGTTCTTC
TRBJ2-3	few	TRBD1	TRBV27	CASRTGGTDTQYF	TGTGCCAGCAGAACAGGGGGCACAGATACGCAGTATTTT
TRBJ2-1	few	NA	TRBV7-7	CASSLQHGWYNEQFF	TGTGCCAGCAGCTTGCAGCATGGATGGTACAATGAGCAGTTCTTC
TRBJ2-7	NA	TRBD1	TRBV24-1	CATSDFPGTGWFEQYF	TGTGCCACCAGTGATTTTCCTGGGACAGGGTGGTTTGAGCAGTACTTC
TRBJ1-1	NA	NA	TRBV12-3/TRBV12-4	CASTPGSGMNTEAFF	TGTGCCAGCACCCCAGGGAGCGGGATGAACACTGAAGCTTTCTTT
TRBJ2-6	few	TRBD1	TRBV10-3	CAISGGQVGRGANVLTF	TGTGCCATCAGTGGGGGACAGGTTGGTCGTGGGGCCAACGTCCTGACTTTC
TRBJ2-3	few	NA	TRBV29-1	CSVRTTTDTQYF	TGCAGCGTCAGGACGACCACAGATACGCAGTATTTT
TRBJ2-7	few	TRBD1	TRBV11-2	CASTHNRDRGHEQYF	TGTGCCAGCACCCACAATCGGGACAGGGGGCACGAGCAGTACTTC
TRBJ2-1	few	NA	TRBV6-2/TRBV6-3	CASTQSWLGEGFF	TGTGCCAGCACCCAATCTTGGCTAGGAGAGGGGTTCTTC
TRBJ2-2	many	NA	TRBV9	CASSDSGTFNGELFF	TGTGCCAGCAGCGATTCCGGGACGTTTAACGGGGAGCTGTTTTTT
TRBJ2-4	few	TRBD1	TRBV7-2	CASSSPGTDPYF	TGTGCCAGCAGCTCCCCAGGGACAGATCCGTACTTC
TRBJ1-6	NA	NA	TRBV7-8	CASSRKAGSYNSPLHF	TGTGCCAGCAGCCGTAAAGCGGGCTCCTATAATTCACCCCTCCACTTT
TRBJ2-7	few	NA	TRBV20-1	CSARRAYWDEQYF	TGCAGTGCAAGGAGGGCCTACTGGGACGAGCAGTACTTC
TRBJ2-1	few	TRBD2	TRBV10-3	CAIKSGNNEQFF	TGTGCCATCAAGAGCGGGAACAATGAGCAGTTCTTC
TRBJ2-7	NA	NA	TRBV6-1	CASQDQGSSYEQYF	TGTGCCAGCCAAGATCAGGGGAGCTCCTACGAGCAGTACTTC
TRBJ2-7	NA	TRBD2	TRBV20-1	CSARVGGRVYEQYF	TGCAGTGCTAGAGTTGGCGGGAGGGTCTACGAGCAGTACTTC
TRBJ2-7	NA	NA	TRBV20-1	CSARARVGVGGEQYF	TGCAGTGCTAGGGCCCGGGTTGGCGTGGGGGGAGAGCAGTACTTC
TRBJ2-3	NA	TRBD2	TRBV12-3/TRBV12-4	CASRPGGGRVSDTQYF	TGTGCCAGCAGGCCTGGGGGCGGGAGGGTGTCAGATACGCAGTATTTT
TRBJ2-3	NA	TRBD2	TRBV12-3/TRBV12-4	CASSGRLAGGLDTQYF	TGTGCCAGCAGCGGCCGCTTAGCGGGAGGGCTAGATACGCAGTATTTT
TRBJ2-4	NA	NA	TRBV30	CAWSVPGSKNIQYF	TGTGCCTGGAGTGTACCGGGGTCCAAAAACATTCAGTACTTC
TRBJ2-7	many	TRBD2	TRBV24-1	CATSDVRLALFGKQYF	TGTGCCACCAGTGATGTCCGACTAGCACTATTTGGGAAGCAGTACTTC
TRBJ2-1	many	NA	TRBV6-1	CASRSSSGSYNEQFF	TGTGCCAGCCGGTCGTCAAGCGGCTCCTACAATGAGCAGTTCTTC
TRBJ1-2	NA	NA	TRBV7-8	CASSIGGAGYGYTF	TGTGCCAGCAGCATCGGGGGGGCCGGCTATGGCTACACCTTC
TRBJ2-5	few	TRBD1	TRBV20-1	CSARRDSWYQETQYF	TGCAGTGCTAGGAGGGACAGTTGGTACCAAGAGACCCAGTACTTC
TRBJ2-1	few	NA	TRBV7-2	CASSPAGARQFF	TGTGCCAGCAGCCCCGCAGGGGCTCGGCAGTTCTTC
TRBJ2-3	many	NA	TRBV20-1	CSASYVGTDTQYF	TGCAGTGCTAGTTACGTGGGGACAGATACGCAGTATTTT
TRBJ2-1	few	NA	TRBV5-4	CASSPPGPKGNEQFF	TGTGCCAGCAGCCCCCCGGGACCCAAGGGCAATGAGCAGTTCTTC
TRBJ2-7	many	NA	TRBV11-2	CASSLGPNGAGSYEQYF	TGTGCCAGCAGCTTAGGTCCCAACGGGGCCGGCTCCTACGAGCAGTACTTC
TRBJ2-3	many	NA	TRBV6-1	CASTETGTSTDTQYF	TGTGCCAGCACCGAGACAGGGACTAGCACAGATACGCAGTATTTT
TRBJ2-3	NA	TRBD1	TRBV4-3	CASSQAGTGRDTQYF	TGCGCCAGCAGCCAAGCGGGGACAGGGCGAGATACGCAGTATTTT
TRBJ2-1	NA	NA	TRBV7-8	CASNGGSADGNEQFF	TGTGCCAGCAACGGAGGCTCCGCGGATGGGAATGAGCAGTTCTTC
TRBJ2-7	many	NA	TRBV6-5	CASSYSQGGGGSYEQYF	TGTGCCAGCAGTTACTCCCAGGGTGGGGGTGGCTCCTACGAGCAGTACTTC
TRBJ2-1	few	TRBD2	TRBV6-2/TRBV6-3	CASSSSGGNEQFF	TGTGCCAGCAGCTCCAGCGGGGGCAATGAGCAGTTCTTC
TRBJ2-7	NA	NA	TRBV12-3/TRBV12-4	CASSFGREQYF	TGTGCCAGCAGTTTCGGAAGGGAGCAGTACTTC
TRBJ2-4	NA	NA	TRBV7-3	CASSLTGGRQNIQYF	TGTGCCAGCAGCTTAACGGGTGGCAGACAAAACATTCAGTACTTC
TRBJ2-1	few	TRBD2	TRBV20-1	CSAPLAGANYNEQFF	TGCAGTGCGCCACTAGCGGGAGCAAACTACAATGAGCAGTTCTTC
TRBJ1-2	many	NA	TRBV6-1	CASSRDGANYGYTF	TGTGCCAGCAGCCGGGACGGAGCTAACTATGGCTACACCTTC
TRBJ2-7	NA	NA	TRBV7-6	CASSLASASSYEQYF	TGTGCCAGCAGCTTAGCCTCGGCTAGCTCCTACGAGCAGTACTTC
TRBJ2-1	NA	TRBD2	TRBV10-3	CAISESRASGSSYNEQFF	TGTGCCATCAGTGAGTCGCGGGCTAGCGGGAGTTCCTACAATGAGCAGTTCTTC
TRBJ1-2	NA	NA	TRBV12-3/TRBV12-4	CASSSILTATYGYTF	TGTGCCAGCAGTTCAATTCTGACGGCCACGTATGGCTACACCTTC
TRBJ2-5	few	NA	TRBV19	CASSEEETQYF	TGTGCCAGTAGTGAAGAAGAGACCCAGTACTTC
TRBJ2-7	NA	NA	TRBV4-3	CASSQGTSSPYEQYF	TGCGCCAGCAGCCAAGGTACTAGCAGCCCCTACGAGCAGTACTTC
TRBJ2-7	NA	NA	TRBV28	CASSFGQYYEQYF	TGTGCCAGCAGTTTCGGTCAGTACTACGAGCAGTACTTC
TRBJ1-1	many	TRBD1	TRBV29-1	CSTRQGNTEAFF	TGCAGCACTCGACAGGGGAACACTGAAGCTTTCTTT
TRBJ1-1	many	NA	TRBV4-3	CASSQVLNPNTEAFF	TGCGCCAGCAGCCAAGTACTGAATCCGAACACTGAAGCTTTCTTT
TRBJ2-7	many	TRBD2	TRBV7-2	CASSTTSGRYEQYF	TGTGCCAGCAGCACGACTAGCGGGAGGTACGAGCAGTACTTC